These 22 T cell receptor beta chains were sequenced from one sample in a study of CD8+ T cells in alopecia areata. Treatment denoted: oral pan-JAK inhibitor, 5-10 mg twice daily. As the sequencing template, cDNA was produced by extracting RNA and reverse transcribing it. TCRdb's table, derived via immunoSEQ multiplex PCR, lists solely in-frame clones and lacks some. The profile shows fewer than 350,000 clones, 58% of them singletons. The sequencing used CD4+ T cells sorted from blood, collected at week 24, from a patient treated with tofacitinib. These receptor sequences come from a human donor with alopecia areata.

The chain links TRBV6-1 to TRBJ2-7, with 7 positions matching TRBD2. The trim removed 5 bases at V and 2 bases at J, leaving 9 bases unmatched. The CDR3 consists of 15 residues. The germline CDR1 and CDR2 sequences are MNHNS and SASEGT. As DNA, the CDR3 is TGTGCCAGCAGTTGGGGGGGGAGCTTCCCCTACGAGCAGTACTTC. As protein: CASSWGGSFPYEQYF.

The chain links TRBV5-1 to TRBJ2-1; no definite D call. With 4 bases removed from V and 8 bases from J, the gap between germline ends came to 13 bases. The CDR3 loop spans 13 amino acids. Germline CDR1 reads SGHRS; CDR2 reads YFSETQ. CDR3 sequence (DNA): TGCGCCAGCAGCAAGATCCCAACCCATGAGCAGTTCTTC. Its protein product is CASSKIPTHEQFF.

The CDR3 is CAWRKTANTGELFF. Here the CDR3 DNA reads TGTGCCTGGAGGAAAACCGCGAACACCGGGGAGCTGTTTTTT. The rearrangement uses TRBV30 and TRBJ2-2, with D hard to call. From germline, CDR1 is GTSNPN and CDR2 SVGIG (reference sequence). This CDR3 contains 14 residues. V lost 3 bases, J lost 0 bases, and 8 bases lay in between. Full variable domain (outside the CDR3, taken from reference TRBV30 and TRBJ2-2): SQTIHQWPATLVQPVGSPLSLECTVEGTSNPNLYWYRQAAGRGLQLLFYSVGIGQISSEVPQNLSASRPQDRQFILSSKKLLLSDSGFYLCAWRKTANTGELFFGEGSRLTVL.

The chain joins TRBV4-1 to TRBJ2-2; TRBD2 agrees at 7 bases. Trimming removed 1 base from V and 0 bases from J; junction bases left unmatched: 8. There are 18 residues in the CDR3. CDR1 is MGHRA and CDR2 is YSYEKL in the germline V gene. The CDR3 is CASSQAGGQTANTGELFF. The CDR3 region has the DNA TGCGCCAGCAGCCAAGCGGGGGGTCAGACAGCGAACACCGGGGAGCTGTTTTTT.

The chain has TRBV30 and TRBJ1-4; 7 nucleotides match TRBD1. The ends lost 3 bases at V and 0 bases at J; junction bases unmatched: 7. This CDR3 contains 16 residues. Germline V gene sequence: CDR1 GTSNPN, CDR2 SVGIG (reference sequence). CDR3 sequence: CAWSPDRVPTNEKLFF. DNA of the CDR3: TGTGCCTGGAGCCCCGACAGGGTTCCAACTAATGAAAAACTGTTTTTT.

The chain is built from TRBV29-1 and TRBJ2-7, with TRBD1 identical over 8 bases. V lost 4 bases to trimming and J lost 0 bases; unmatched junction nucleotides: 11. CDR1 is SQVTM, CDR2 ANQGSEA, per germline. This CDR3 has 16 residues. CDR3 protein: CSVAGGDRGSSYEQYF. CDR3 DNA: TGCAGCGTTGCGGGTGGAGACAGGGGATCCTCCTACGAGCAGTACTTC.

The V and J genes are TRBV5-6 and TRBJ2-3, with a tentative D call TRBD2 (6 bases). Trimming removed 4 bases at V and 2 bases at J, with 14 bases between. The germline CDR1 and CDR2 sequences are SGHDT and YYEEEE. The CDR3 has 15 amino acids. The CDR3 DNA reads TGTGCCAGCAGCCTGGGGGGAAGACTCACAGATACGCAGTATTTT. Translation gives CASSLGGRLTDTQYF.

This CDR3 reads CATSRGGADTQYF. CDR3 sequence (DNA): TGTGCCACCAGCAGAGGAGGTGCAGATACGCAGTATTTT. The V call is TRBV15, the J call TRBJ2-3; D is undetermined. CDR1 and CDR2 (germline): LNHNV, YYDKDF (reference sequence). The CDR3 is 13 residues long. V dropped 1 base and J dropped 4 bases, with 6 bases sitting between them.

On this clone: The junction shows a germline mismatch at one end, possibly a read error. The chain uses TRBV28 and TRBJ1-6, with 10 positions matching TRBD1. Germline V gene sequence: CDR1 MDHEN, CDR2 SYDVKM. The CDR3 loop spans 14 amino acids. CDR3 in amino acids: CASRQGQGNSPLHF. CDR3 in DNA: TGTGCCAGCAGACAGGGACAGGGGAATTCGCCCCTCCACTTT.

The CDR3 sequence is CASSPREGRGRRNEQFF. The DNA for the CDR3 is TGTGCCAGCAGCCCACGAGAGGGCAGGGGGCGCCGAAATGAGCAGTTCTTC. The J gene is TRBJ2-1, the V gene TRBV9; 8 nucleotides align to TRBD1. The CDR3 is made up of 17 amino acids. CDR1 SGDLS and CDR2 YYNGEE come from the germline V gene. Trimming took 4 bases from V and 7 from J; bases not matched to a gene: 16.

V is TRBV29-1 and J is TRBJ1-2, with D perhaps TRBD1 (5 bases). The CDR3 totals 11 residues. CDR1 and CDR2 from the germline V gene are SQVTM and ANQGSEA. V was pared by 4 bases and J by 4 bases, with 7 bases between. CDR3 coding DNA: TGCAGCGTTGTTCAGGGCTATGGCTACACCTTC. Translating gives CSVVQGYGYTF.

The chain uses TRBV15 and TRBJ2-5, with a possible D match to TRBD1 (5 bases). The CDR3 totals 14 residues. The germline V gene has CDR1 LNHNV and CDR2 YYDKDF (reference sequence). Trimming took off 0 bases at V and 7 bases at J, with 12 bases between the two ends. The CDR3 DNA follows: TGTGCCACCAGCAGAGAACCAGGGAAGAGGACCCAGTACTTC. Its protein product is CATSREPGKRTQYF.

V usage is TRBV5-1 and J usage is TRBJ2-5; a weak D match, TRBD2 (6 bases). This CDR3 spans 13 amino acids. Per the germline V gene, CDR1 is SGHRS and CDR2 is YFSETQ. Trimming took off 4 bases at V and 2 bases at J, with 9 bases between the two ends. DNA of the CDR3: TGCGCCAGCAGCAGGGCGGGGCAAGAGACCCAGTACTTC. The encoded protein is CASSRAGQETQYF.

Only one count was recorded for this clone. The chain employs TRBV5-1 and TRBJ1-1; unclear D gene. Germline values: CDR1 SGHRS, CDR2 YFSETQ. The CDR3 runs 15 residues. The V end was cut by 0 bases, the J end by 4 bases, with 13 bases between. The CDR3 protein is CASSLAGDRSTEAFF. The CDR3, as DNA: TGCGCCAGCAGCTTGGCCGGGGATCGGAGCACTGAAGCTTTCTTT.

This clone was picked up a small number of times. The gene calls are TRBV5-1 and TRBJ2-5; D might be TRBD1 (6 bases). Germline CDR1 and CDR2: SGHRS and YFSETQ. V was pared by 4 bases and J by 2 bases, with 9 bases between. The CDR3 runs 13 residues. In DNA, the CDR3 is TGCGCCAGCAGCCGGGACACTCAAGAGACCCAGTACTTC. This gives the protein CASSRDTQETQYF.

This clone was recorded a few times. The chain has TRBV27 and TRBJ2-3; 7 nucleotides align to TRBD1. This CDR3 is built from 15 residues. V trimming: 1 base; J trimming: 1 base; junction bases outside the gene matches: 2. CDR1 and CDR2 (germline): MNHEY, SMNVEV (reference sequence). CDR3 in amino acids: CASSLWGTGTDTQYF. The CDR3 DNA reads TGTGCCAGCAGTTTATGGGGGACAGGCACAGATACGCAGTATTTT.

This chain links TRBV29-1 with TRBJ2-7; 10 nucleotides line up with TRBD1. The length of the CDR3 is 14 residues. Germline CDR1 SQVTM, CDR2 ANQGSEA. Trimming cost V 6 bases and J 5 bases; bases outside gene matches: 10. This CDR3 is CSVVTGGRNHEQYF. CDR3 coding DNA: TGCAGCGTCGTGACAGGGGGCCGAAATCACGAGCAGTACTTC.

This clone was picked up a small number of times. The V and J genes are TRBV29-1 and TRBJ2-4; D tentatively fits TRBD1 or TRBD2 (6 bases each). V dropped 6 bases and J dropped 2 bases, with 17 bases sitting between them. Per germline, CDR1 SQVTM and CDR2 ANQGSEA. This CDR3 region has 15 residues. The CDR3 region is CSVEGGSVTKNIQYF. The DNA for the CDR3 is TGCAGCGTCGAGGGGGGATCCGTAACCAAAAACATTCAGTACTTC.

The V call is TRBV18, the J call TRBJ2-3; D not resolved. V was shortened by 3 bases and J by 4 bases, with 8 bases between the two germline ends. The CDR3 extends over 13 amino acids. From germline, CDR1 is KGHSH and CDR2 LQKENI. CDR3 sequence (DNA): TGTGCCAGCTCACCGTCGGAGTCAGATACGCAGTATTTT. Amino acids: CASSPSESDTQYF.

This CDR3 is CASSQGVENIQYF. In DNA form, the CDR3 reads TGCGCCAGCAGTCAGGGGGTTGAAAACATTCAGTACTTC. The gene calls are TRBV5-1 and TRBJ2-4, with TRBD1 identical over 7 bases. The CDR3 has 13 amino acids. V lost 5 bases to trimming and J lost 5 bases; unmatched junction nucleotides: 4. Germline V lookup: CDR1 SGHRS, CDR2 YFSETQ.

V and J are TRBV29-1 and TRBJ2-7, with 8 bases matching TRBD1. Germline CDR1 SQVTM, CDR2 ANQGSEA. With V trimmed by 4 bases and J by 6 bases, 5 bases remained unmatched. The CDR3 is 12 residues long. CDR3 sequence reads: CSVADRVGEQYF. CDR3 DNA sequence: TGCAGCGTTGCGGACAGGGTAGGCGAGCAGTACTTC.

This chain uses TRBV23-1 with TRBJ2-4, with D perhaps TRBD1 (6 bases). TRBV23-1 is placed among ORFs of uncertain function. V was trimmed by 0 bases and J by 8 bases, leaving 14 bases between them. This CDR3 spans 15 amino acids. The CDR3 DNA is TGCGCCAGCAGTCAATCATATGCTGCAGGGGACATTCAGTACTTC. It yields the protein CASSQSYAAGDIQYF.